The sequence of this T cell receptor (beta chain) was determined in a study of OX40 agonist ivuxolimab in advanced cancers. Study context: The patients got ivuxolimab, which is an agonistic anti-OX40 (CD134) antibody. Among those enrolled, mean age was roughly 62 years (range about 23 to 90) and less than 90% were male.

V lost 0 bases, J lost 7 bases, and 6 bases lay in between. CDR1 SEHNR and CDR2 FQNEAQ come from the germline V gene (reference sequence). The CDR3 loop spans 12 amino acids. Method: immunoSEQ multiplex PCR; TCRdb's copy keeps in-frame clones and lacks some. This table holds roughly 45,000 clones, almost 80% found once. Autoimmune disease history or systemic immunosuppression meant exclusion. The sequences come from CD4+ or CD8+ T cells sorted from blood, collected in a trial of the OX40 agonist ivuxolimab. The chain uses TRBV7-9 and TRBJ1-2; no firm D call. The receptor's source is an adult with an advanced solid tumor such as melanoma, head and neck, liver or kidney cancer. CDR3: CASSLALSGYTF. As DNA, the CDR3 is TGTGCCAGCAGCTTAGCGCTTAGTGGCTACACCTTC.